These T cell receptor beta chains were read from a single sample in a study of blood T cell repertoires in COVID-19. Sequencing used immunoSEQ multiplex PCR; TCRdb keeps in-frame clones, though not all of them. The sample lists about 490,000 clones; approximately 85% were seen once. The sample comprised peripheral blood. All receptors come from a human donor in a cohort sampled during active COVID-19. Both conserved end residues are part of each CDR3. Fields, in order: J gene, D gene, V gene, clone size, CDR3 protein, CDR3 DNA. The D gene is left open where the match is weak. A clone size is listed for some rows: how often the clone was seen (once, few, many), or a class if it is expanded.

>TRBJ1-1|-|TRBV2|-
CASSEAIPISLAFF
TGTGCCAGCAGTGAAGCGATTCCCATAAGCCTCGCTTTCTTT
>TRBJ2-3|-|TRBV6-5|-
CASSRDRGNQDTQYF
TGTGCCAGCTCAAGAGACCGGGGTAATCAAGATACGCAGTATTTT
>TRBJ2-1|-|TRBV15|-
CATSRDSRYNEQFF
TGTGCCACCAGCAGAGATTCGAGGTACAATGAGCAGTTCTTC
>TRBJ2-7|TRBD1|TRBV7-3|-
CASRGTGSPEQYF
TGTGCCAGCAGGGGGACAGGTTCGCCCGAGCAGTACTTC
>TRBJ2-3|TRBD2|TRBV7-3|-
CASSIRLAGGADTQYF
TGTGCCAGCAGCATCCGACTAGCGGGAGGGGCAGATACGCAGTATTTT
>TRBJ1-1|-|TRBV19|-
CASSTREGGHTEAFF
TGTGCCAGTAGTACCCGAGAGGGGGGGCACACTGAAGCTTTCTTT
>TRBJ1-1|-|TRBV10-3|-
CAIRGGMNTEAFF
TGTGCCATCAGGGGAGGGATGAACACTGAAGCTTTCTTT
>TRBJ2-1|TRBD2|TRBV30|-
CAWSAALLLTSGRGNEQFF
TGTGCCTGGAGTGCCGCCCTCCTTCTGACTAGCGGGAGGGGCAATGAGCAGTTCTTC
>TRBJ2-3|TRBD1|TRBV10-3|-
CAISESRGDRTTDTQYF
TGTGCCATCAGTGAGTCTAGAGGGGACAGGACCACAGATACGCAGTATTTT
>TRBJ1-6|TRBD1|TRBV30|-
CAWNGGRGTGDNSPLHF
TGTGCCTGGAATGGGGGCCGTGGGACAGGAGATAATTCACCCCTCCACTTT
>TRBJ1-1|-|TRBV10-3|-
CAIQSTKNTEAFF
TGTGCCATCCAAAGCACGAAGAACACTGAAGCTTTCTTT
>TRBJ2-1|TRBD2|TRBV28|once
CASRGRTSGSYEQFF
TGTGCCAGCCGAGGGAGGACTAGCGGGAGTTATGAGCAGTTCTTC
>TRBJ2-1|TRBD2|TRBV13|-
CASSFRTRSNEQFF
TGTGCCAGCAGCTTCCGGACTAGGAGCAATGAGCAGTTCTTC
>TRBJ2-5|TRBD2|TRBV5-1|-
CASSPSGLAGQETQYF
TGCGCCAGCAGCCCTTCAGGACTAGCGGGACAAGAGACCCAGTACTTC
>TRBJ1-6|-|TRBV6-5|-
CASRIGAGDSPLHF
TGTGCCAGCAGGATAGGGGCCGGCGATTCACCCCTCCACTTT
>TRBJ1-6|TRBD1|TRBV6-5|-
CASSYSWRQGDSPLHF
TGTGCCAGCAGTTACTCGTGGAGACAGGGTGACTCACCCCTCCACTTT
>TRBJ2-7|-|TRBV4-2|once
CASSQDLASREQYF
TGTGCCAGCAGCCAAGATTTGGCTAGCCGCGAGCAGTACTTC
>TRBJ2-7|-|TRBV3-1/TRBV3-2|-
CASSHHTGMQYF
TGTGCCAGCAGCCATCATACAGGGATGCAGTACTTC
>TRBJ2-2|TRBD2|TRBV7-9|-
CASSQAGGTGELFF
TGTGCCAGCAGCCAAGCGGGAGGCACCGGGGAGCTGTTTTTT
>TRBJ2-7|-|TRBV5-1|-
CASSGWGLDEQYF
TGCGCCAGCAGCGGGTGGGGGCTCGACGAGCAGTACTTC
>TRBJ1-5|-|TRBV21-1|-
CASSKGRGWRPQHF
TGTGCCAGCAGCAAAGGTAGGGGCTGGCGGCCCCAGCATTTT
>TRBJ1-5|TRBD1|TRBV27|-
CASSLLSGGTPQHF
TGTGCCAGCAGTTTATTGTCAGGGGGCACGCCCCAGCATTTT
>TRBJ1-6|TRBD1|TRBV30|-
CAWRRRDRGNSPLHF
TGTGCCTGGAGGCGCCGGGACAGGGGCAATTCACCCCTCCACTTT
>TRBJ1-5|TRBD1|TRBV19|-
CASSSVHRGGSNQPQHF
TGTGCCAGTAGTTCGGTCCACAGGGGGGGCAGCAATCAGCCCCAGCATTTT
>TRBJ1-3|TRBD1|TRBV18|-
CASSQDRGRNSGNTIYF
TGTGCCAGCTCACAGGACAGGGGGCGAAACTCTGGAAACACCATATATTTT
>TRBJ2-3|-|TRBV6-5|once
CASSYRSEGVADTQYF
TGTGCCAGCAGTTACAGGAGCGAGGGAGTCGCAGATACGCAGTATTTT
>TRBJ1-4|-|TRBV25-1|-
CASSEYSGQPNEKLFF
TGTGCCAGCAGTGAATATTCGGGACAACCTAATGAAAAACTGTTTTTT
>TRBJ1-6|-|TRBV9|few
CASSVGMGGGNSPLHF
TGTGCCAGCAGCGTAGGGATGGGAGGGGGGAATTCACCCCTCCACTTT
>TRBJ2-4|TRBD2|TRBV5-1|once
CASSLVASGRQENIQYF
TGCGCCAGCAGCTTGGTAGCTAGCGGGAGACAAGAAAACATTCAGTACTTC
>TRBJ2-7|-|TRBV10-3|-
CAISELGPTYEQYF
TGTGCCATCAGTGAGTTGGGGCCGACCTACGAGCAGTACTTC
>TRBJ1-1|-|TRBV6-5|-
CASSYQGVSNTEAFF
TGTGCCAGCAGTTATCAAGGGGTTTCGAACACTGAAGCTTTCTTT
>TRBJ2-2|-|TRBV9|-
CASSVSGGELFF
TGTGCCAGCAGCGTATCGGGCGGGGAGCTGTTTTTT
>TRBJ2-2|-|TRBV6-1|-
CASSERQGNTGELFF
TGTGCCAGCAGTGAACGGCAGGGGAACACCGGGGAGCTGTTTTTT
>TRBJ1-2|-|TRBV10-3|-
CAISPRGGGGYTF
TGTGCCATCAGTCCAAGGGGAGGAGGGGGCTACACCTTC